The rows below give T cell receptor beta chains drawn from one sample of a study of CD8+ T cells in alopecia areata. The protocol was immunoSEQ multiplex PCR, while the TCRdb copy is restricted to in-frame clones and leaves out a portion. The data contain some 200,000 clones, roughly 56% of them singletons. Sequencing used CD4+ T cells sorted from blood, obtained at week 4, from a patient treated with tofacitinib. The receptors were sampled from a human donor with alopecia areata. Both conserved end residues are part of each CDR3. D genes are given only for firm matches. Not every row has a clone size; where given, it reads once, few, many or a size class.

J | size | V | D | CDR3 | DNA
TRBJ2-7 | few | TRBV29-1 | - | CSVVTGYEQYF | TGCAGCGTTGTTACAGGGTACGAGCAGTACTTC
TRBJ2-3 | - | TRBV7-2 | TRBD2 | CASSLLAGAKDTQYF | TGTGCCAGCAGCTTACTAGCGGGGGCAAAGGATACGCAGTATTTT
TRBJ2-7 | once | TRBV30 | - | CAWSFKGGSYEQYF | TGTGCCTGGAGTTTTAAGGGGGGCTCCTACGAGCAGTACTTC
TRBJ2-7 | - | TRBV2 | - | CASNGGTYEQYF | TGTGCCAGCAACGGCGGCACCTACGAGCAGTACTTC
TRBJ1-4 | - | TRBV20-1 | - | CSAKVEKLFF | TGCAGTGCTAAAGTTGAAAAACTGTTTTTT
TRBJ1-4 | - | TRBV11-2 | - | CASSLYGGRSNEKLFF | TGTGCCAGCAGCTTATACGGAGGCAGATCTAATGAAAAACTGTTTTTT
TRBJ1-5 | many | TRBV2 | - | CASSVGSGNQPQHF | TGTGCCAGCAGTGTGGGGTCAGGCAATCAGCCCCAGCATTTT
TRBJ2-2 | - | TRBV29-1 | - | CSVEAGRDPGVTNTGELFF | TGCAGCGTTGAAGCCGGCCGAGATCCCGGGGTTACGAACACCGGGGAGCTGTTTTTT
TRBJ1-2 | - | TRBV30 | - | CAWSPNRGGTWYGYTF | TGTGCCTGGAGTCCCAACCGGGGAGGGACTTGGTATGGCTACACCTTC
TRBJ2-3 | few | TRBV7-3 | - | CASSLGGDGGTDTQYF | TGTGCCAGCAGCTTAGGCGGAGACGGAGGCACAGATACGCAGTATTTT
TRBJ1-2 | - | TRBV4-2 | - | CASSQEWGGDNYGYTF | TGTGCCAGCAGCCAAGAGTGGGGCGGGGATAACTATGGCTACACCTTC
TRBJ2-7 | few | TRBV27 | TRBD1 | CASSLRAGGEQYF | TGTGCCAGCAGTTTACGGGCAGGGGGCGAGCAGTACTTC
TRBJ2-6 | - | TRBV25-1 | - | CAAAPGTLVLSGANVLTF | TGTGCCGCGGCACCCGGGACATTAGTTCTCTCTGGGGCCAACGTCCTGACTTTC
TRBJ2-1 | - | TRBV5-1 | TRBD2 | CASRRSSGGSSYNEQFF | TGCGCCAGCAGGCGTAGTAGCGGGGGAAGCTCCTACAATGAGCAGTTCTTC
TRBJ1-2 | - | TRBV27 | - | CASSNGALYGYTF | TGTGCCAGCAGCAACGGGGCCCTCTATGGCTACACCTTC
TRBJ1-2 | - | TRBV7-9 | - | CASSADVLWGYTF | TGTGCCAGCAGCGCCGATGTGTTGTGGGGCTACACCTTC
TRBJ1-1 | - | TRBV6-6 | - | CASSIQANTEAFF | TGTGCCAGCAGTATACAGGCGAACACTGAAGCTTTCTTT
TRBJ2-3 | few | TRBV27 | TRBD2 | CASKGLAAGEEDTQYF | TGTGCCAGCAAGGGACTAGCGGCAGGGGAGGAAGATACGCAGTATTTT
TRBJ1-2 | few | TRBV5-1 | TRBD1 | CASSLWDREAGYTF | TGCGCCAGCAGCTTGTGGGACAGGGAAGCTGGCTACACCTTC
TRBJ1-4 | - | TRBV29-1 | - | CSVTLSTEKLFF | TGCAGCGTTACCCTATCCACAGAAAAACTGTTTTTT
TRBJ2-2 | few | TRBV4-2 | TRBD2 | CASSQAVRTSGNTGELFF | TGTGCCAGCAGCCAAGCAGTGCGGACTAGCGGGAACACCGGGGAGCTGTTTTTT
TRBJ2-1 | - | TRBV11-3 | - | CASSLTTGPYNEQFF | TGTGCCAGCAGCTTAACGACAGGACCCTACAATGAGCAGTTCTTC
TRBJ2-1 | few | TRBV19 | TRBD2 | CASSTLAALYNEQFF | TGTGCCAGTAGTACCCTAGCGGCCCTATACAATGAGCAGTTCTTC
TRBJ1-4 | - | TRBV29-1 | - | CSGTGTGNEKLFF | TGCAGCGGTACCGGGACGGGAAATGAAAAACTGTTTTTT
TRBJ1-1 | - | TRBV18 | - | CASSPKRTQNTEAFF | TGTGCCAGCTCACCTAAGCGGACACAGAACACTGAAGCTTTCTTT
TRBJ1-5 | - | TRBV6-6 | - | CASNKPGGNQPQHF | TGTGCCAGCAACAAACCGGGGGGTAATCAGCCCCAGCATTTT
TRBJ2-7 | - | TRBV29-1 | TRBD1 | CSVGQGSYEQYF | TGCAGCGTCGGACAGGGTTCCTACGAGCAGTACTTC
TRBJ1-1 | few | TRBV29-1 | - | CSVEGIMNTEAFF | TGCAGCGTTGAAGGAATCATGAACACTGAAGCTTTCTTT
TRBJ2-2 | - | TRBV7-2 | - | CASSYHTNTGELFF | TGTGCCAGCAGCTACCACACGAACACCGGGGAGCTGTTTTTT
TRBJ1-5 | - | TRBV25-1 | TRBD1 | CASKSRDRNNQPQHF | TGTGCCAGCAAAAGCCGGGACAGGAACAATCAGCCCCAGCATTTT
TRBJ1-4 | - | TRBV4-3 | TRBD1 | CASSRDRIEYEKLFF | TGCGCCAGCAGCCGGGACAGAATCGAATATGAAAAACTGTTTTTT
TRBJ1-5 | - | TRBV2 | - | CASSEAGLGNQPQHF | TGTGCCAGCAGTGAAGCAGGCCTTGGCAATCAGCCCCAGCATTTT
TRBJ1-2 | - | TRBV30 | - | CAWSNVNYGYTF | TGTGCCTGGAGCAATGTTAACTATGGCTACACCTTC
TRBJ2-6 | - | TRBV27 | TRBD1 | CASSSRTGGGRPGANVLTF | TGTGCCAGCAGTTCCCGAACAGGGGGTGGGCGTCCTGGGGCCAACGTCCTGACTTTC
TRBJ2-3 | - | TRBV29-1 | - | CSVGGDTQYF | TGCAGCGTTGGAGGGGATACGCAGTATTTT
TRBJ1-1 | - | TRBV2 | - | CASSEGRLEAFF | TGTGCCAGCAGTGAAGGGAGACTTGAAGCTTTCTTT
TRBJ1-1 | - | TRBV29-1 | TRBD1 | CSVKQGGNTEAFF | TGCAGCGTGAAACAGGGGGGGAACACTGAAGCTTTCTTT
TRBJ2-1 | - | TRBV10-2 | TRBD2 | CASSESWEREYNEQFF | TGCGCCAGCAGTGAGTCGTGGGAGCGGGAGTACAATGAGCAGTTCTTC
TRBJ2-3 | - | TRBV20-1 | - | CSATRDTQYF | TGCAGTGCTACTCGAGATACGCAGTATTTT
TRBJ2-1 | many | TRBV7-7 | - | CASSTGRGNEQFF | TGTGCCAGCAGCACGGGACGGGGCAATGAGCAGTTCTTC
TRBJ2-7 | - | TRBV29-1 | - | CSVVHRRTKSAEQYF | TGCAGCGTGGTACACAGACGGACCAAAAGCGCCGAGCAGTACTTC
TRBJ2-4 | - | TRBV5-6 | - | CASSQSGGDIQYF | TGTGCCAGCAGCCAAAGCGGAGGGGACATTCAGTACTTC
TRBJ2-3 | few | TRBV7-9 | - | CASSQADTQYF | TGTGCCAGCAGCCAGGCAGATACGCAGTATTTT
TRBJ1-2 | - | TRBV10-3 | - | CAIRTGTVEFGYTF | TGTGCCATCAGAACCGGGACCGTCGAGTTTGGCTACACCTTC
TRBJ2-7 | - | TRBV29-1 | - | CSVGGRLSGEQYF | TGCAGCGTTGGGGGCAGGCTCTCAGGCGAGCAGTACTTC
TRBJ2-5 | few | TRBV30 | - | CAWSVKETQYF | TGTGCCTGGAGTGTGAAGGAGACCCAGTACTTC
TRBJ1-5 | - | TRBV7-2 | - | CASSLRLGSGNQPQHF | TGTGCCAGCAGCTTAAGGTTAGGGTCCGGCAATCAGCCCCAGCATTTT
TRBJ1-4 | - | TRBV30 | - | CAWTDGVGEKLFF | TGTGCCTGGACCGACGGGGTAGGGGAAAAACTGTTTTTT
TRBJ1-6 | once | TRBV30 | - | CAWSVSRSSYNSPLHF | TGTGCCTGGAGTGTATCCAGAAGCTCCTATAATTCACCCCTCCACTTT
TRBJ2-5 | - | TRBV10-3 | TRBD1 | CAINPDRGRTGETQYF | TGTGCCATCAACCCAGACAGGGGGCGTACCGGGGAGACCCAGTACTTC
TRBJ1-6 | - | TRBV4-3 | - | CASSVRRDNNSPLHF | TGCGCCAGCAGCGTCCGCCGGGACAATAATTCACCCCTCCACTTT
TRBJ2-2 | once | TRBV4-3 | - | CASSPSAANTGELFF | TGCGCCAGCAGCCCTTCGGCCGCGAACACCGGGGAGCTGTTTTTT
TRBJ2-5 | - | TRBV18 | - | CASSPREGAGETQYF | TGTGCCAGCTCACCACGAGAAGGGGCCGGGGAGACCCAGTACTTC
TRBJ2-1 | - | TRBV2 | TRBD2 | CASKWGIPLAGAYNSYNEQFF | TGTGCCAGCAAGTGGGGAATCCCACTAGCGGGGGCCTATAACTCCTACAATGAGCAGTTCTTC
TRBJ1-1 | - | TRBV29-1 | - | CSVVGLRRNTEAFF | TGCAGCGTTGTCGGCTTGAGGAGGAACACTGAAGCTTTCTTT
TRBJ1-1 | - | TRBV7-9 | - | CASSPGTVNTEAFF | TGTGCCAGCAGCCCAGGGACGGTGAACACTGAAGCTTTCTTT
TRBJ1-6 | - | TRBV30 | TRBD1 | CAWSVGGTGGSPLHF | TGTGCCTGGAGTGTAGGGGGGACAGGAGGTTCACCCCTCCACTTT
TRBJ2-5 | few | TRBV29-1 | TRBD1 | CSVDSPGQGGVETQYF | TGCAGCGTTGATTCACCGGGACAGGGAGGTGTGGAGACCCAGTACTTC